This TCR beta chain was identified in a study of chemoradiotherapy in HPV16-positive cancers. Study observations and caveats: Functional assays defining HPV-specific T cells used only two HPV16-positive patients.

This CDR3 is 17 amino acids long. The V end was cut by 2 bases, the J end by 2 bases, with 15 bases between. Looked up from germline, CDR1 is SGHTA and CDR2 is FQGNSA. The assay was immunoSEQ multiplex PCR, and TCRdb's table has in-frame clones only and misses some. The sample has more than 700 clones, almost 85% seen once. Worth noting for this clone: Its target is unknown.

The clonotype was recovered from a human donor with HPV-associated anogenital cancer. This material consisted of tumor tissue, taken from a patient who underwent chemoradiotherapy. V and J are TRBV7-2 and TRBJ2-2, with D perhaps being TRBD1 or TRBD2 (5 bases each). The CDR3 DNA sequence: TGTGCCAGCAGCTTAACGCCCGGGACCGATAACACCGGGGAGCTGTTTTTT. Amino acid sequence: CASSLTPGTDNTGELFF.